This T cell receptor beta chain originates from a study of control samples from healthy donors and cancer patients (dated by TCRdb to between 2020 and 2021). Comment on this clone: This receptor's antigen is unknown. No qualities accompany the bases; no much larger clone lies one base away.

The CDR3 measures 15 amino acids from cysteine to phenylalanine. The sequence is cut down to CDR3 DNA, 45 bases in frame from base 1. CDR1 and CDR2, looked up from the germline V gene, are SGHRS and YFSETQ. V is clipped by 0 bases and J by 5 bases, and the sequence between their germline boundaries is 12 bases long. The library came from the immunoSEQ multiplex PCR assay. The immuneACCESS repertoire file appears here via TCRdb, limited to in-frame rearrangements. These files lack a portion of the clones; in checked studies, under half of the deficit traces to unresolved V genes, and the cause of the others is not known. This sample gives approximately 150,000 clones in total; approximately 93% of them show up just once. Roughly 5.5% of the sample lies in the top ten.

The chain joins TRBV5-1 to TRBJ1-5; too little of a D gene remains to name it. Sequencing input: blood. The sequence was collected from a man between 18 and 35 years old in good health. The nucleotide sequence reads as follows: TGCGCCAGCAGCTTGGAGTGGGGATCGGATCAGCCCCAGCATTTT. It encodes CASSLEWGSDQPQHF.